This T cell receptor (beta chain) was recovered during a study of a mutant IDH1 vaccine in newly diagnosed glioma (dated by TCRdb to the early 2020s). About the study as a whole: Patients received eight vaccinations in weeks 1, 3, 5, 7, 11, 15, 19 and 23, corresponding to visits V03 through V10. Longitudinal TCRB deep sequencing was performed for 25 to 30 treated patients wherever samples were available for exploratory analyses. Of the roughly 30 treated patients, about 60% were male and about 38% were female, and the mean age was roughly 40 years. Before enrollment, most patients had been given radiochemotherapy with temozolomide as standard therapy, while the rest had received either radiotherapy alone or temozolomide alone. Vaccination started 4-6 weeks after radiotherapy alone, or was given together with temozolomide cycles in the groups whose treatment included chemotherapy. Peripheral blood was drawn at six visits: V03 (baseline), V05, V07, V10, V12 and V13.

Study-wide conclusions, independent of this receptor: PBMC samples for TCRB deep sequencing were selected based on availability. Immune responses induced by the vaccine were seen in more than 85% of patients across multiple MHC alleles. Pseudoprogression appeared unrelated to alterations in the top peripheral T cell clonotypes detected by TCRB sequencing. It was noted by the authors that analyses of patient blood samples could not be reproduced owing to sample limitations.

Read against the paper, the sample's time point label means: week 5, during vaccination. A 20-mer mutant IDH1 peptide at 300 micrograms in Montanide made up each vaccine dose, which was injected subcutaneously together with topical imiquimod. Newly diagnosed WHO grade 3 or 4 IDH1-mutant astrocytomas showing loss of nuclear ATRX were present in the donors. The samples were drawn from NOA16, a multicentre, single-arm, open-label phase I trial in Germany that tested a mutant IDH1 peptide vaccine in humans for the first time. Genomic DNA for TCRB sequencing was isolated from EDTA blood with the DNeasy Blood and Tissue Kit. The library was generated by the immunoSEQ multiplex PCR assay. Rearranged TCR beta chain sequences were amplified with the hsTCRB Kit following the manufacturer's protocol. An Illumina MiSeq was used to sequence the TCRB libraries. Under the source paper's analysis protocol: The kit vendor's proprietary platform handled demultiplexing, trimming and gene mapping. Here the immuneACCESS table is served through TCRdb, limited to in-frame sequences with V and J called. Missing clones are a known gap in these copies; in checked studies unresolved V genes cover under half, and the rest lacks a known reason. That table furnishes V, J and clone size, whereas the DNA furnished D and trimming. This sample is represented by 49,000 or so clones; around 80% of them were singletons. 1.5% to 2% of the sample rests with the top ten.

CDR3 length: 16 amino acids, cysteine to phenylalanine. The DNA shown is the 48-base CDR3, in frame from base 1. V lost 5 bases and J lost 2 bases; the stretch between them is 19 bases long. From a lookup of the germline V gene, CDR1 and CDR2 are SGHRS and YFSETQ. Details on this clone: Its target antigen remains unknown. Qualities for individual bases were not recorded, and no much larger clone is one base off.

The input for sequencing was PBMCs, taken from a glioma patient whose treatment included an IDH1 peptide vaccine. This sequence was found in a woman aged 40 to 55 with glioma. The chain is encoded by TRBV5-1 joined to TRBJ2-5; the D segment might be TRBD1 or TRBD2, since each matches 6 bases. The sequenced DNA: TGCGCCAGCAGGGGGGGCACAGGGAATTTTCAAGAGACCCAGTACTTC. Its product reads: CASRGGTGNFQETQYF.